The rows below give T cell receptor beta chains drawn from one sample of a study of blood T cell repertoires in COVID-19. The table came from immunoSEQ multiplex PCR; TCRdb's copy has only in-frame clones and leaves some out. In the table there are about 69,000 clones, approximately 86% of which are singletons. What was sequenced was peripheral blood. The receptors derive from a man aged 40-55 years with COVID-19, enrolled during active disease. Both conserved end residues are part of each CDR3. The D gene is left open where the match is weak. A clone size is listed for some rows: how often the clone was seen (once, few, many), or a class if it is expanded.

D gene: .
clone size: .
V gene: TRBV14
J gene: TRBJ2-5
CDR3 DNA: TGTGCCAGCAGCCATTTAAAGACCCAGTACTTC
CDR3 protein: CASSHLKTQYF

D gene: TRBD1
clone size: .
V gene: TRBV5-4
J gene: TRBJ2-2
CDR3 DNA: TGTGCCAGCAGCCGATCCTTGACAGGGGGCATCACCGGGGAGCTGTTTTTT
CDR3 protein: CASSRSLTGGITGELFF

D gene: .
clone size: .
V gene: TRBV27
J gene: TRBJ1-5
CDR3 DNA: TGTGCCAGCGGATACAGGGACCAGCCCCAGCATTTT
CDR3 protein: CASGYRDQPQHF

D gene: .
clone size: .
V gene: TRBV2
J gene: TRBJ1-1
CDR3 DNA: TGTGCCACCCGGGGGAAAACTGAAGCTTTCTTT
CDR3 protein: CATRGKTEAFF

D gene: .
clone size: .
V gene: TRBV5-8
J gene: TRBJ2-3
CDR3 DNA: TGTGCCAGCATCCCCTTAGGGGTAGATACGCAGTATTTT
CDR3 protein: CASIPLGVDTQYF

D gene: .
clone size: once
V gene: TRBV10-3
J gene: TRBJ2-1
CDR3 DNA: TGTGCCATCACCTTAAACAATGAGCAGTTCTTC
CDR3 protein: CAITLNNEQFF

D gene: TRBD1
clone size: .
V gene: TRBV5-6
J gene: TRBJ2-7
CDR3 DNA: TGTGCCAGCAGCTTGGAGTGGCGGACAGGAGGCTTCTACGAGCAGTACTTC
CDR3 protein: CASSLEWRTGGFYEQYF

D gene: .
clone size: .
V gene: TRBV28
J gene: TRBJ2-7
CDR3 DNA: TGTGCCAGCAGTTCACGGGGGGCCTTCTACGAGCAGTACTTC
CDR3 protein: CASSSRGAFYEQYF

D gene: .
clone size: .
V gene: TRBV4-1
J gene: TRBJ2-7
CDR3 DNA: TGCGCCAGCAGCCACATCAGTCTCTCCTACGAGCAGTACTTC
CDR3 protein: CASSHISLSYEQYF

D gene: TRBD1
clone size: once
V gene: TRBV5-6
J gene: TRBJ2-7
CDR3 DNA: TGTGCCAGCTCGACAGGGACCTACGAGCAGTACTTC
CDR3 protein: CASSTGTYEQYF

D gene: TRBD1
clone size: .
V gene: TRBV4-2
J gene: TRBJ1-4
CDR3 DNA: TGTGCCAGCAGCCACGGACAGGGGAGTGAAAAACTGTTTTTT
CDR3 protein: CASSHGQGSEKLFF

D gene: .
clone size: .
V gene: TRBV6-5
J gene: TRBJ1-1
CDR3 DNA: TGTGCCAGCAGTTATCAAACAGGGCTCACCACTGAAGCTTTCTTT
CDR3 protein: CASSYQTGLTTEAFF

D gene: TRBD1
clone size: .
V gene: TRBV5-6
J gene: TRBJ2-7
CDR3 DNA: TGTGCCAGCAGCGGGCCGGGACAGACAGCCGAGCAGTACTTC
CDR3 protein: CASSGPGQTAEQYF

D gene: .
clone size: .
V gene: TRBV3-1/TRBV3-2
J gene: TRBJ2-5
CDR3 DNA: TGTGCCAGCAGCCAAGGTTCGAGTTTCGAGACCCAGTACTTC
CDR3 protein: CASSQGSSFETQYF

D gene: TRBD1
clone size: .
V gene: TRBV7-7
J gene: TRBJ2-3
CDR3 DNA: TGTGCCAGCAGCGCCGGACAGGGGAGCACAGATACGCAGTATTTT
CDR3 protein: CASSAGQGSTDTQYF

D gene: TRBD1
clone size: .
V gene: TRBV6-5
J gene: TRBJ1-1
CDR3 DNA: TGTGCCAGCAGTCTGGACAGGGTATCTTCTGAAGCTTTCTTT
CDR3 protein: CASSLDRVSSEAFF

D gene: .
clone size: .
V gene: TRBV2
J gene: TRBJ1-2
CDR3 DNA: TGTGCCAGTAAGAGACGAACCCTTCTGCAACAGGGTGACTATGGCTACACCTTC
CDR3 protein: CASKRRTLLQQGDYGYTF

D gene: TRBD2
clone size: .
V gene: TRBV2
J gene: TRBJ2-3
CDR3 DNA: TGTGCCAGCAGTGAAGTAGCGGGGATCACAGATACGCAGTATTTT
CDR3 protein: CASSEVAGITDTQYF

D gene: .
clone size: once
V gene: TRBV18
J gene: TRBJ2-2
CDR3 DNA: TGTGCCAGCTCACCACCGGTAGTCCGGGAGCTGTTTTTT
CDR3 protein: CASSPPVVRELFF

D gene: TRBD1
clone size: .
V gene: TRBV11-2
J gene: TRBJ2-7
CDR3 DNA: TGTGCCAGCAGCTACCCCGGACAGGAAAACTACGAGCAGTACTTC
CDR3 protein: CASSYPGQENYEQYF

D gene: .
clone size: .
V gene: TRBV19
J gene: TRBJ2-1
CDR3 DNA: TGTGCTAGTACCCCGGGTTACTCCTACAATGAGCAGTTCTTC
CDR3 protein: CASTPGYSYNEQFF

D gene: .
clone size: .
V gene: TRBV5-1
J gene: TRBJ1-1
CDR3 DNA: TGCGCCAGCAGCCACGGACAGCAGAACACTGAAGCTTTCTTT
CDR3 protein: CASSHGQQNTEAFF

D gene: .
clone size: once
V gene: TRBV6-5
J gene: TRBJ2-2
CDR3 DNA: TGTGCCAGCAGTTTACAGGCAATCACCGGGGAGCTGTTTTTT
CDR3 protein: CASSLQAITGELFF

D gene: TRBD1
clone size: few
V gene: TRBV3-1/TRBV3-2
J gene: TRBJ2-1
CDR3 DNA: TGTGCCAGCAGCCCGAGGGACAGAGGTATGCTTGAGCAGTTCTTC
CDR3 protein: CASSPRDRGMLEQFF

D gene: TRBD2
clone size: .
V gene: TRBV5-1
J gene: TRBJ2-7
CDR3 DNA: TGCGCCAGCAGCTTGTCAGGGACTAGCGGTGGCAGGTACTTC
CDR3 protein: CASSLSGTSGGRYF

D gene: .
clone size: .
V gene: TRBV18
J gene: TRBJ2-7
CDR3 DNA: TGTGCCAGCTCACCGTGGCAGGGGAACGAGCAGTACTTC
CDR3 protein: CASSPWQGNEQYF

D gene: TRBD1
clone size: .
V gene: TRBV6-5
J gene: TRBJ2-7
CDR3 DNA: TGTGCCAGCAGTTTGGACAGGGGAACGTACGAGCAGTACTTC
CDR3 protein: CASSLDRGTYEQYF

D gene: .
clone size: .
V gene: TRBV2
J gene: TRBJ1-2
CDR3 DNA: TGTGCCAGCATAGAAGCCACTAACTATGGCTACACCTTC
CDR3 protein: CASIEATNYGYTF

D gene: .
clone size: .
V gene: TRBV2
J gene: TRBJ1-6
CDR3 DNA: TGTGCCAGTCGGGGGGACTCACCCCTCCACTTT
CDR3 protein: CASRGDSPLHF

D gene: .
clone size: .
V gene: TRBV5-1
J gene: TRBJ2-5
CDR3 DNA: TGCGCCAGCAGTTTTAGAGTCCAAGAGACCCAGTACTTC
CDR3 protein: CASSFRVQETQYF

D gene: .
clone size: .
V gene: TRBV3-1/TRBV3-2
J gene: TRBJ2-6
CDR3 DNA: TGTGCCAGCAGCCAAGTCCAGGCAAGCTCTGGGGCCAACGTCCTGACTTTC
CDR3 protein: CASSQVQASSGANVLTF

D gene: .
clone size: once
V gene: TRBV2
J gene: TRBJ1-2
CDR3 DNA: TGTGCCAGCAGGGTACCCAGCGCTTCGTCCTATGGCTACACCTTC
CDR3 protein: CASRVPSASSYGYTF

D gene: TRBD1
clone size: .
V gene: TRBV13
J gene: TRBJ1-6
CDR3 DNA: TGTGCCAGCAGCTTCTATCAGGGGGTCTCACCCCTCCACTTT
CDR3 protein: CASSFYQGVSPLHF

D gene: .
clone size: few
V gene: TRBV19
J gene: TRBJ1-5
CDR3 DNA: TGTGCCAGTAGTATAGATCAACAGCCCCAGCATTTT
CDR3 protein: CASSIDQQPQHF

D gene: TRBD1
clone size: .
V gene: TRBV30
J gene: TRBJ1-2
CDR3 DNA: TGTGCCTGCCTATCCTCAGGGGGCGGCTATGGCTACACCTTC
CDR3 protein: CACLSSGGGYGYTF

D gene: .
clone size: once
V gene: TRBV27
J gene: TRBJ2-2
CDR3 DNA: TGTGCCAGCAGTTTATCGAGTAGGGGTTATGGCGGGGAGCTGTTTTTT
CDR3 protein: CASSLSSRGYGGELFF

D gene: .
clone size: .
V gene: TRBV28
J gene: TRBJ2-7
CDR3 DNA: TGTGCCAGCAGTTTATCTACTTACGAGCAGTACTTC
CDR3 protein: CASSLSTYEQYF